Following are 21 T cell receptor beta chains from one sample sequenced in a study of cytomegalovirus exposure and HLA in healthy donors (dated by TCRdb to the late 2010s). Libraries were prepared through the immunoSEQ multiplex PCR assay. A mixture of 60 forward primers for TCR Vbeta segments and 13 reverse primers for TCR Jbeta segments was used in the multiplex PCR. Sourced from immuneACCESS, this table was stored by TCRdb with only in-frame sequences that have V and J called. A share of the clones is absent; for the studies checked, an unresolved V gene accounts for under half, and the remainder has no known explanation. Counted in this sample were around 140,000 clones; roughly three quarters of them appeared once. Around 2.9% of the sample lies in the top ten. Sample: PBMCs. These receptors were obtained from a female donor in good health and CMV-seronegative.

This clone was picked up one time. V is TRBV5-4 and J is TRBJ2-2, with a weak D call TRBD2 (5 bases). Germline-derived CDR1 and CDR2 are SGHNT and YYREEE (reference sequence). There are 15 residues in the CDR3. Trimming left V 0 bases short and J 4 bases short, with 10 bases between. CDR3 DNA: TGTGCCAGCAGCTTGGCCGCTCGGGGCACCGGGGAGCTGTTTTTT. Protein sequence: CASSLAARGTGELFF. The full variable domain, its missing parts supplied by reference TRBV5-4 and TRBJ2-2, is ETGVTQSPTHLIKTRGQQVTLRCSSQSGHNTVSWYQQALGQGPQFIFQYYREEENGRGNFPPRFSGLQFPNYSSELNVNALELDDSALYLCASSLAARGTGELFFGEGSRLTVL.

This clone showed up just once. The chain uses TRBV19 and TRBJ1-5, with D possibly TRBD1 on 5 matching bases. This CDR3 contains 13 residues. V lost 5 bases to trimming and J lost 6 bases, with 11 bases between them. Germline V gene lookup returns CDR1 LNHDA and CDR2 SQIVND (reference sequence). The CDR3 bases are TGTGCCAGTAGTCCCACAGGTTTTCAGCCCCAGCATTTT. Amino acids: CASSPTGFQPQHF.

The rearrangement joins TRBV5-6 to TRBJ2-5; 10 positions agree with TRBD2. The CDR3 sequence is 16 residues long. The V and J ends lost 1 base and 0 bases, in that order; junction bases with no gene match: 3. Germline V gene data show CDR1 as SGHDT and CDR2 as YYEEEE. The DNA for the CDR3 is TGTGCCAGCAGCTTGACAGCGGGGGGGTACCAAGAGACCCAGTACTTC. As protein: CASSLTAGGYQETQYF.

V gene TRBV11-2 combines with J gene TRBJ2-5; 7 bases agree with TRBD2. CDR3 length: 16 residues. Germline loops: CDR1 SGHAT, CDR2 FQNNGV. J was trimmed by 3 bases and V by 5 bases; bases with no gene match: 12. The DNA for the CDR3 is TGTGCCAGCAGCCCGGGACCGGGGCGGGGGAAAGAGACCCAGTACTTC. Encoded protein: CASSPGPGRGKETQYF.

The V call is TRBV28, the J call TRBJ2-5, with D perhaps matching TRBD2 (6 bases). Per germline, CDR1 MDHEN and CDR2 SYDVKM. The CDR3 runs 17 residues. V was trimmed by 6 bases and J by 5 bases, leaving 25 bases between them. CDR3 bases: TGTGCCAGCAGGGGCCCCTTGGGCAGGGCGCGGGGTGAGACCCAGTACTTC. Translated: CASRGPLGRARGETQYF.

The gene calls are TRBV18 and TRBJ1-2, with D unresolved. CDR1 is KGHSH, CDR2 LQKENI, per germline. The CDR3 consists of 19 residues. Trimming took 0 bases from V and 5 from J, leaving 25 bases between them. CDR3 in DNA: TGTGCCAGCTCACCACCGGAGTTAAAGGTTCGAGTTTGGCTATATGGCTACACCTTC. Its protein product is CASSPPELKVRVWLYGYTF.

On this clone: A read error may produce the germline difference seen at one junction end. This rearrangement joins TRBV7-7 to TRBJ2-1, with a weak D call TRBD2 (6 bases). CDR1 SSHAT and CDR2 FNYEAQ come from the germline V gene (reference sequence). The CDR3 has 14 amino acids. Written as DNA, the CDR3 is TGTGCTAGCAGCTTGGGACCGGAGGGGTATGAGCAGTTCTTC. It codes for CASSLGPEGYEQFF.

The rearrangement joins TRBV19 to TRBJ1-5, with no clear D. CDR1 is LNHDA and CDR2 is SQIVND in the germline V gene (reference sequence). The CDR3 spans 12 residues. V was trimmed by 5 bases and J by 9 bases, leaving 11 bases between them. This CDR3 reads CASSATSPPQHF. CDR3 DNA: TGTGCCAGTAGTGCCACATCGCCGCCCCAGCATTTT.

The chain recombines TRBV5-1 with TRBJ2-1; 8 nucleotides agree with TRBD2. Germline V CDR1 and CDR2: SGHRS, YFSETQ. J lost 4 bases, V lost 4 bases, and 7 bases had no gene match. This CDR3 spans 15 amino acids. Here the CDR3 DNA reads TGCGCCAGCAGCCCCGGGACTAGGGTATACAATGAGCAGTTCTTC. Its translation is CASSPGTRVYNEQFF.

The CDR3 loop is CASSTSGRAREQFF. As DNA, the CDR3 is TGCGCCAGCAGCACTAGCGGGAGGGCCCGGGAGCAGTTCTTC. The rearrangement joins TRBV5-1 to TRBJ2-1, with TRBD2 matching 13 bases. Germline lookup yields CDR1 SGHRS and CDR2 YFSETQ. Unmatched junction bases numbered 5, after V lost 4 bases and J lost 10 bases. CDR3 length: 14 amino acids.

The chain employs TRBV10-3 and TRBJ1-2; 8 nucleotides line up with TRBD1. V was pared by 6 bases and J by 5 bases, with 5 bases of the junction left unmatched. The CDR3 runs 13 residues. Germline loops: CDR1 ENHRY, CDR2 SYGVKD. CDR3 loop: CAIRNGTGYGYTF. The CDR3 DNA is TGTGCCATCAGAAACGGGACAGGTTATGGCTACACCTTC.

V is TRBV19 and J is TRBJ1-5; no firm D call. Germline V gene sequence: CDR1 LNHDA, CDR2 SQIVND (reference sequence). Trimming removed 3 bases from V and 5 bases from J, with 11 bases in between. This CDR3 comprises 14 residues. The CDR3 sequence is CASSIGSGDQPQHF. In DNA form, the CDR3 reads TGTGCCAGTAGTATCGGTAGCGGGGATCAGCCCCAGCATTTT.

The chain joins TRBV12-5 to TRBJ2-1, with 8 bases lining up with TRBD1. The V and J ends lost 4 bases and 4 bases, in that order; junction bases with no gene match: 6. The CDR3 is 15 residues long. Germline V gene lookup returns CDR1 LGHNT and CDR2 FRNRAP. CDR3 amino acids: CASGSGTGPYNEQFF. The CDR3, as DNA: TGTGCTAGTGGTTCAGGGACAGGACCTTACAATGAGCAGTTCTTC.

The genes are TRBV5-1 and TRBJ2-1; 11 nucleotides align to TRBD1. This CDR3 spans 15 amino acids. Germline V gives CDR1 SGHRS, CDR2 YFSETQ. The trim removed 0 bases at V and 7 bases at J, leaving 3 bases unmatched. The DNA for the CDR3 is TGCGCCAGCAGCTTGGGGGGGACAGGGGGGAATGAGCAGTTCTTC. Translated, it gives CASSLGGTGGNEQFF.

The rearrangement links TRBV18 to TRBJ2-6; a weak D match, TRBD1 (5 bases). CDR3 length: 17 residues. With 1 base removed from V and 0 bases from J, the gap between germline ends came to 10 bases. Germline V gene lookup returns CDR1 KGHSH and CDR2 LQKENI. The CDR3 is CASSPLTGASGANVLTF. The CDR3 nucleotides read TGTGCCAGCTCACCACTAACAGGCGCCTCTGGGGCCAACGTCCTGACTTTC. Together with reference TRBV18 and TRBJ2-6, the CDR3 gives the full variable domain: NAGVMQNPRHLVRRRGQEARLRCSPMKGHSHVYWYRQLPEEGLKFMVYLQKENIIDESGMPKERFSAEFPKEGPSILRIQQVVRGDSAAYFCASSPLTGASGANVLTFGAGSRLTVL.

The chain employs TRBV28 and TRBJ1-6; D not resolved. CDR1 and CDR2 (germline): MDHEN, SYDVKM. This CDR3 region has 13 residues. The germline V and J ends were trimmed by 4 bases and 9 bases, with 10 bases remaining between them. CDR3 amino acids: CASSSLIPSPLHF. CDR3 DNA sequence: TGTGCCAGCAGTTCCCTAATACCTTCACCCCTCCACTTT.

The V call is TRBV29-1, the J call TRBJ1-1; D not resolved. V was pared by 4 bases and J by 0 bases, with 15 bases between. The CDR3 spans 15 residues. CDR1 and CDR2 (germline): SQVTM, ANQGSEA. DNA for the CDR3: TGCAGCGTTGCAGGAGGAGGACTGATGAACACTGAAGCTTTCTTT. It encodes CSVAGGGLMNTEAFF.

This clone was detected once. The germline gene is not matched at one end of the junction; a read error may be the cause. This chain connects TRBV7-9 to TRBJ2-1; D unclear. The CDR3 has 12 residues. The germline V gene has CDR1 SEHNR and CDR2 FQNEAQ (reference sequence). CDR3 protein: CSSSLGVNEQFF. The CDR3 DNA is TGTTCCAGCAGCTTAGGAGTAAATGAGCAGTTCTTC. Based on the CDR3 plus reference TRBV7-9 and TRBJ2-1, the full variable domain is DTGVSQNPRHKITKRGQNVTFRCDPISEHNRLYWYRQTLGQGPEFLTYFQNEAQLEKSRLLSDRFSAERPKGSFSTLEIQRTEQGDSAMYLCSSSLGVNEQFFGPGTRLTVL.

As for this clone: The junction differs from germline at one of its ends, possibly a read error. The chain has TRBV7-9 and TRBJ2-7; weak D call: TRBD1 (6 bases). The CDR3 is made up of 13 amino acids. Germline assignment: CDR1 SEHNR and CDR2 FQNEAQ (reference sequence). CDR3 region: CASSLGSGPGHIF. The CDR3 DNA reads TGTGCCAGCAGCTTAGGCTCTGGCCCGGGACACATCTTC.

This chain links TRBV28 with TRBJ1-1, with TRBD1 matching 9 bases. V was pared by 3 bases and J by 5 bases, with 4 bases of the junction left unmatched. The CDR3 is 14 residues long. Germline lookup yields CDR1 MDHEN and CDR2 SYDVKM. The CDR3 nucleotides read TGTGCCAGCAGTTTCCGACAGGGGGGGACTGAAGCTTTCTTT. Amino acid sequence: CASSFRQGGTEAFF.

The chain has TRBV27 and TRBJ1-1; 7 nucleotides line up with TRBD1. CDR1 and CDR2 (germline): MNHEY, SMNVEV (reference sequence). J lost 5 bases, V lost 3 bases, and 12 bases had no gene match. This CDR3 spans 16 amino acids. DNA for the CDR3: TGTGCCAGCAGTTTGGTGGCAGGGGGTAGTTTAACTGAAGCTTTCTTT. Translation: CASSLVAGGSLTEAFF.